These T cell receptor beta chains were read from a single sample in a study of shared clonotypes between healthy human individuals. Libraries were prepared by immunoSEQ multiplex PCR; TCRdb keeps only in-frame clonotypes and omits some of them. The profile shows about 1,500,000 clones, roughly 97% of them singletons. The sequencing input was naive CD4+ T cells sorted from blood. The receptors were sampled from a young man in good health. Both conserved end residues are part of each CDR3. Each record gives: CDR3 protein, J gene, V gene, CDR3 length.

CASSAQGGSYEQYF | TRBJ2-7 | TRBV5-1 | 14
CASSPFRQGNHEQYF | TRBJ2-7 | TRBV18 | 15
CASSHLYGYTF | TRBJ1-2 | TRBV4-1 | 11
CASRTDRAISYEQYF | TRBJ2-7 | TRBV6-1 | 15
CASSSIGLSGNTIYF | TRBJ1-3 | TRBV13 | 15
CASMGSESYEQYF | TRBJ2-7 | TRBV19 | 13
CASGVVGETQYF | TRBJ2-5 | TRBV4-3 | 12
CSVEQRSTDTQYF | TRBJ2-3 | TRBV29-1 | 13
CASSIVETQYF | TRBJ2-5 | TRBV7-9 | 11
CASSPLAGGPFDEQFF | TRBJ2-1 | TRBV18 | 16
CASRGQGRNYEQYF | TRBJ2-7 | TRBV28 | 14
CASSLGRQAEKLFF | TRBJ1-4 | TRBV5-1 | 14
CASSPGDRAHSYEQYF | TRBJ2-7 | TRBV7-9 | 16
CASSRGQPGNTIYF | TRBJ1-3 | TRBV5-5 | 14
CASSLQQGAQGSNQPQHF | TRBJ1-5 | TRBV28 | 18
CASSLVGISFETQYF | TRBJ2-5 | TRBV7-2 | 15
CASSLSQGPSEAFF | TRBJ1-1 | TRBV5-1 | 14
CAWSVDIRLRVNTEAFF | TRBJ1-1 | TRBV30 | 17
CASSRLAANTGELFF | TRBJ2-2 | TRBV6-1 | 15
CASRRRETDTQYF | TRBJ2-3 | TRBV9 | 13
CASSIRIAGFSYEQYF | TRBJ2-7 | TRBV11-2 | 16
CASSRLAGGANEQYF | TRBJ2-7 | TRBV5-6 | 15
CASSRISGNTIYF | TRBJ1-3 | TRBV6-5 | 13
CASTRRGRELADEQFF | TRBJ2-1 | TRBV2 | 16
CAIEGTAHSYEQYF | TRBJ2-7 | TRBV19 | 14
CASSASGTNTGELFF | TRBJ2-2 | TRBV6-1 | 15
CASSALAGGIDTQYF | TRBJ2-3 | TRBV9 | 15
CASRIQGVGQETQYF | TRBJ2-5 | TRBV19 | 15
CASSLRLNTEAFF | TRBJ1-1 | TRBV19 | 13
CARSLMMADTQYF | TRBJ2-3 | TRBV5-3 | 13
CASSKGGQGALSGNTIYF | TRBJ1-3 | TRBV5-4 | 18
CASSPLGLAGGNEQFF | TRBJ2-1 | TRBV27 | 16
CASSLGWAEAFF | TRBJ1-1 | TRBV7-2 | 12
CASSLDTTNEQFF | TRBJ2-1 | TRBV5-1 | 13
CASSPGALNTEAFF | TRBJ1-1 | TRBV28 | 14
CASSSAGGRGTDTQYF | TRBJ2-3 | TRBV5-1 | 16
CASSLIVGRGSLAFF | TRBJ1-1 | TRBV7-8 | 15
CASSPRLAGGSRDEQFF | TRBJ2-1 | TRBV4-1 | 17
CASSLESTDTQYF | TRBJ2-3 | TRBV5-1 | 13
CSVEALPGDRVDGYTF | TRBJ1-2 | TRBV29-1 | 16
CASSPTIGQGSGNQPQHF | TRBJ1-5 | TRBV28 | 18
CASSLKHSTDTQYF | TRBJ2-3 | TRBV5-1 | 14
CASRTVYEQYF | TRBJ2-7 | TRBV27 | 11
CASSFPSGTGDYGYTF | TRBJ1-2 | TRBV28 | 16
CASTGWGRVETQYF | TRBJ2-5 | TRBV21-1 | 14